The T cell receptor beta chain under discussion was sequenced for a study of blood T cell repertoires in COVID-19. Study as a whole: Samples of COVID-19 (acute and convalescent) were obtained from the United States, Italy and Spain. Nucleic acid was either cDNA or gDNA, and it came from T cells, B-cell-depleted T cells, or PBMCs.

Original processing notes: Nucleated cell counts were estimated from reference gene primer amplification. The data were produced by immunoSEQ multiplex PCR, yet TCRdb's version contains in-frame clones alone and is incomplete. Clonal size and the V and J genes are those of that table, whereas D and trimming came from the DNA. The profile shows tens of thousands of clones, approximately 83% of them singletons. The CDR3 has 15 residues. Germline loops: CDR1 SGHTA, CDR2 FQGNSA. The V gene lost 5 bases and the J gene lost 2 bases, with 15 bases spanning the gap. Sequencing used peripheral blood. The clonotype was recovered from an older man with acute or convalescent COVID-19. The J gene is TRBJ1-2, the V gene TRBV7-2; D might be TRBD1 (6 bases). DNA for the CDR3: TGTGCCAGCAGCCCTAGAGGACAGCCAAACTATGGCTACACCTTC. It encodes CASSPRGQPNYGYTF.